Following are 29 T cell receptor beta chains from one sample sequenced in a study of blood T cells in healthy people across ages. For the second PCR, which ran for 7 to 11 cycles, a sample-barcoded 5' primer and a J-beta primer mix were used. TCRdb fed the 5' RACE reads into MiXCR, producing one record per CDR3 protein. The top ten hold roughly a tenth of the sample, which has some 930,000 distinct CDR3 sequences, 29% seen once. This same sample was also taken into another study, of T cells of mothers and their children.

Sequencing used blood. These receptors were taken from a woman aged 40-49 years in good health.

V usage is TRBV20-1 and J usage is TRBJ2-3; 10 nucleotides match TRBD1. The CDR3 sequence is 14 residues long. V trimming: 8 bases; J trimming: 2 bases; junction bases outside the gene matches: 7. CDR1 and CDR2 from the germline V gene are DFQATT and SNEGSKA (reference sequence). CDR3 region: CSTPGQGNTDTQYF. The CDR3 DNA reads TGCAGTACCCCGGGACAGGGGAACACAGATACGCAGTATTTT.

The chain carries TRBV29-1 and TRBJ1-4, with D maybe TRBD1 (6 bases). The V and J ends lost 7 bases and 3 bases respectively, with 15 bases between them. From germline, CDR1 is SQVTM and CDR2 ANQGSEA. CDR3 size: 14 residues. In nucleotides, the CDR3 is TGCAGCGCAAGTACGGGGGCAGCTAATGAAAAACTGTTTTTT. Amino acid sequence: CSASTGAANEKLFF.

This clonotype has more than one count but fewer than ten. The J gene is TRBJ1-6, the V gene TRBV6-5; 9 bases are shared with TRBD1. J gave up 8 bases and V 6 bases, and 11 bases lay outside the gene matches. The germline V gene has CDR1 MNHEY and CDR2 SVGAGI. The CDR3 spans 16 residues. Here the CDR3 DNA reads TGTGCCAGCAGCACAGGGGGCGCCGGGGATTATTCACCCCTCCACTTT. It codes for CASSTGGAGDYSPLHF.

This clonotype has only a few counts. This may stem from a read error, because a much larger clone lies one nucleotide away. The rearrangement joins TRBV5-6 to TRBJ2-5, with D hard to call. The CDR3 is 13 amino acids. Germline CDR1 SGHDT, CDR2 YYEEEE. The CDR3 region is CASSLDRKEAQYF. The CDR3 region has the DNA TGTGCCAGCAGCTTGGACAGAAAAGAGGCCCAGTACTTC.

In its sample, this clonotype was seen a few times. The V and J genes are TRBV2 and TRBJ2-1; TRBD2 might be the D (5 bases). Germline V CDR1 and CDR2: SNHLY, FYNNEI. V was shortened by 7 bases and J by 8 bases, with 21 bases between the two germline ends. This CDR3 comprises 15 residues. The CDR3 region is CASMRPGSKEDEQFF. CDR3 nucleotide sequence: TGTGCCAGCATGAGGCCCGGCTCCAAGGAGGATGAGCAGTTCTTC. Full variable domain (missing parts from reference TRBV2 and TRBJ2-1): EPEVTQTPSHQVTQMGQEVILRCVPISNHLYFYWYRQILGQKVEFLVSFYNNEISEKSEIFDDQFSVERPDGSNFTLKIRSTKLEDSAMYFCASMRPGSKEDEQFFGPGTRLTVL.

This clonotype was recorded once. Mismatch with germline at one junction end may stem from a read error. CDR3: CASSQGAGERYF. CDR3 bases: TGCGCCAGCAGCCAGGGGGCGGGGGAGCGGTACTTC. The chain is built from TRBV4-1 and TRBJ2-7; weak D call: TRBD2 (7 bases). CDR1 is MGHRA, CDR2 YSYEKL, per germline. The CDR3 loop spans 12 amino acids.

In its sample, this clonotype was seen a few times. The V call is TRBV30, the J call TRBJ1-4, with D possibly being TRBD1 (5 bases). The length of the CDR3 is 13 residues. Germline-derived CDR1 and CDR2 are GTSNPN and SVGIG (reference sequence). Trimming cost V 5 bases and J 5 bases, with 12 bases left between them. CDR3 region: CAWGTVVNEKLFF. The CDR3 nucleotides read TGTGCCTGGGGGACTGTTGTAAATGAAAAACTGTTTTTT.

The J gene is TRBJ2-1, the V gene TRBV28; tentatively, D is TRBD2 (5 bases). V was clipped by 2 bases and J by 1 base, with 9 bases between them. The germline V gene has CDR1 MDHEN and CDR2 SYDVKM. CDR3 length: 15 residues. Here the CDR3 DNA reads TGTGCCAGCAGTTTAGCGGGCCGATCCTACAATGAGCAGTTCTTC. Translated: CASSLAGRSYNEQFF.

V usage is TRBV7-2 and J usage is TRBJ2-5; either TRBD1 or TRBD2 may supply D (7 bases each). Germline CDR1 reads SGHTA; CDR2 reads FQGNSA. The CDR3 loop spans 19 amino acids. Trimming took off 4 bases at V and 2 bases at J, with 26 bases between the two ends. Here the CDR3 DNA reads TGTGCCAGCAGCTACCCCTTGGGGGGGACAGCGGGAATGCAAGAGACCCAGTACTTC. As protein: CASSYPLGGTAGMQETQYF.

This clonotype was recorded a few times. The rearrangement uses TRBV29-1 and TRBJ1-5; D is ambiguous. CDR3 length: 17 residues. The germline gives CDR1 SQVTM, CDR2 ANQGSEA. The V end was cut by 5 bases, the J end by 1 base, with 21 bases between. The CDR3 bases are TGCAGCGTTCTAGAGGGAGGGCAGTGGGAGAGCAATCAGCCCCAGCATTTT. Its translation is CSVLEGGQWESNQPQHF.

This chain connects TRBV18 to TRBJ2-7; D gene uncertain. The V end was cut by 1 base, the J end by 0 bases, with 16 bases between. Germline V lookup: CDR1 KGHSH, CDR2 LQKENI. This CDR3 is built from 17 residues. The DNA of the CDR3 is TGTGCCAGCTCACCACTAGGCTGGGGTTCCCTCTCCTACGAGCAGTACTTC. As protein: CASSPLGWGSLSYEQYF. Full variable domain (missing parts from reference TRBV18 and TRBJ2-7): NAGVMQNPRHLVRRRGQEARLRCSPMKGHSHVYWYRQLPEEGLKFMVYLQKENIIDESGMPKERFSAEFPKEGPSILRIQQVVRGDSAAYFCASSPLGWGSLSYEQYFGPGTRLTVT.

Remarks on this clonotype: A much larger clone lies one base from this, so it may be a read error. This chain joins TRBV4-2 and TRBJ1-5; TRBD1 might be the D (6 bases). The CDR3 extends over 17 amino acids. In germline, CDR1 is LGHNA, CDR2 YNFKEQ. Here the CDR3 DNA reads TGTGCCAGCAGCCTCTTCTTACAGGGCTATTCCAATCAGCCCCGGCATTTT. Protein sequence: CASSLFLQGYSNQPRHF.

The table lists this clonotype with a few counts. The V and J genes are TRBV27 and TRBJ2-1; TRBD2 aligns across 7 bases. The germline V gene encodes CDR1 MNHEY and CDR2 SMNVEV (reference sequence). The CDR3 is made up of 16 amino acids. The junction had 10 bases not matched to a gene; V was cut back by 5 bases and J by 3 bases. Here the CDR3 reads CASSPWTRPDYNEQFF. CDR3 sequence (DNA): TGTGCCAGCAGTCCGTGGACTAGACCAGACTACAATGAGCAGTTCTTC.

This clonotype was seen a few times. CDR3 protein: CASSLTLGGTDTQYF. CDR3 DNA: TGTGCCAGCAGCTTAACTTTGGGGGGCACAGATACGCAGTATTTT. The chain links TRBV7-3 to TRBJ2-3; D may be TRBD1 or TRBD2 (5 bases each). Germline V CDR1 and CDR2: SGHTA, FQGTGA. The CDR3 extends over 15 amino acids. V lost 0 bases, J lost 1 base, and 8 bases lay in between.

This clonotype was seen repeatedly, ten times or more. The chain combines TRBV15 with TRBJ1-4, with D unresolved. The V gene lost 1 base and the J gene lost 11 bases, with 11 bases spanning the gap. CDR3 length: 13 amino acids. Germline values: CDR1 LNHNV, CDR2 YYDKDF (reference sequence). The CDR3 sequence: CATSRVPSQKLFF. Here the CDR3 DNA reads TGTGCCACCAGCAGAGTCCCGAGCCAGAAACTGTTTTTT.

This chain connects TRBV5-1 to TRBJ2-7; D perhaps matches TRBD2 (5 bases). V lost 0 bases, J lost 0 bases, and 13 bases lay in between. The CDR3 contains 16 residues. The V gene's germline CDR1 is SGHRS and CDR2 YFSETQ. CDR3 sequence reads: CASSLAAGPSSYEQYF. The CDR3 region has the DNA TGCGCCAGCAGCTTGGCCGCGGGCCCTAGCTCCTACGAGCAGTACTTC.

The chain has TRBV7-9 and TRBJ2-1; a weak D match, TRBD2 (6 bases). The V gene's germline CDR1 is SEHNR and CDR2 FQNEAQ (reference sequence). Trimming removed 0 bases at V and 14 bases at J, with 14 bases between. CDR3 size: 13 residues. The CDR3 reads CASSLARDSSEFF. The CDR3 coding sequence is TGTGCCAGCAGCTTAGCGCGGGACTCGTCCGAGTTCTTC.

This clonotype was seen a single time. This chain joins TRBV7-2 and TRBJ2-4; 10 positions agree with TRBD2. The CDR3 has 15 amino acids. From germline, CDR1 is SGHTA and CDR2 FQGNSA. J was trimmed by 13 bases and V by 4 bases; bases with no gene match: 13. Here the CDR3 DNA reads TGTGCCAGCAGCTCAACTAGCGGGGTTTACAATGAGCAGTACTTC. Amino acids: CASSSTSGVYNEQYF.

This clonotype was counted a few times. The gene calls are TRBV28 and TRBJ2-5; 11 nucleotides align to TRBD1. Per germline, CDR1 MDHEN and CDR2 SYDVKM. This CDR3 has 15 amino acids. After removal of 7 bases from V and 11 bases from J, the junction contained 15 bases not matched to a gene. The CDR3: CASTLDRGRSVEQYF. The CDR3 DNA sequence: TGTGCCAGCACCCTGGACAGGGGGCGATCGGTGGAGCAGTACTTC.

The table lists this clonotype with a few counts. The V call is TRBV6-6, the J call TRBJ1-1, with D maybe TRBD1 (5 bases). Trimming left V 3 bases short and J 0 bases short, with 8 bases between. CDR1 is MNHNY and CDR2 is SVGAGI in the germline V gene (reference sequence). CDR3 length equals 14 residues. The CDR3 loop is CASSYGHLNTEAFF. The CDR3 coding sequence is TGTGCCAGCAGTTATGGACACTTGAACACTGAAGCTTTCTTT.

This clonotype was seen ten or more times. DNA for the CDR3: TGTGCCAGCAGTTACGGACTCTCCTACGAGCAGTACTTC. Protein product: CASSYGLSYEQYF. The gene calls are TRBV6-2 or TRBV6-3 and TRBJ2-7, with D possibly being TRBD2 (5 bases). This CDR3 is 13 amino acids long. V was cut by 2 bases and J by 0 bases, with 5 bases left in between. Looked up from germline, CDR1 is MNHEY and CDR2 is SVGEGT.

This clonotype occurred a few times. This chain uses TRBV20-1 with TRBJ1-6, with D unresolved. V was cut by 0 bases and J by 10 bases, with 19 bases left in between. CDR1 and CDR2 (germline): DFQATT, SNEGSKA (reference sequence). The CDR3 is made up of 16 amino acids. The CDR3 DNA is TGCAGTGCTAGAGATGCCCCACTTGCCGTCGGATCACCCCTCCACTTT. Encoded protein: CSARDAPLAVGSPLHF.

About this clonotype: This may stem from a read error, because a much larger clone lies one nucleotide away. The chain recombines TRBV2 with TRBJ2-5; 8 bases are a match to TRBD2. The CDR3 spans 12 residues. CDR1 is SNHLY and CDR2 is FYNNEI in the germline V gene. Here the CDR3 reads CASGRGGETQHF. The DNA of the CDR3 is TGTGCCAGCGGTCGGGGGGGAGAGACCCAGCACTTC.

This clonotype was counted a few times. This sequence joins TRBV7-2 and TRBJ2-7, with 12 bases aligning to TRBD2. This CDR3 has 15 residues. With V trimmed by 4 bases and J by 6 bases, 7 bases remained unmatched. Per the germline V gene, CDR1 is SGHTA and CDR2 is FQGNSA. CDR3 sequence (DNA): TGTGCCAGCAGCTCTTCTAGCGGGGGGGCGACCGAGCAGTACTTC. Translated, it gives CASSSSSGGATEQYF.

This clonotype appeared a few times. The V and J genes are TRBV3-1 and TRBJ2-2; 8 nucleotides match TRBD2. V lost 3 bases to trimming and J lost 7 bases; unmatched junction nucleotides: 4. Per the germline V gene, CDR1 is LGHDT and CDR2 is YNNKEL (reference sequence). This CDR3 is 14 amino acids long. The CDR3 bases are TGTGCCAGCAGCCAGGGACTAGGTATCGGGGAGCTGTTTTTT. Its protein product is CASSQGLGIGELFF.

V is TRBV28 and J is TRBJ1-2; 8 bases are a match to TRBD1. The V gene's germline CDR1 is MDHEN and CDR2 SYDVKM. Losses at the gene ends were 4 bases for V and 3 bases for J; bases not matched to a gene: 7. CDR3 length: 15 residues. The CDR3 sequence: CASSSAGGRYYGYTF. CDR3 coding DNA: TGTGCCAGCAGTTCAGCAGGGGGCAGGTACTATGGCTACACCTTC.

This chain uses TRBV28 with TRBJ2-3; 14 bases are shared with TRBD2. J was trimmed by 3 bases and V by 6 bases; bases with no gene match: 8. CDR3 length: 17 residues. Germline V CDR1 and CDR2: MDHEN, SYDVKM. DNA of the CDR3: TGTGCCAGCAGCCTACCCCGGACTAGCGGGGGGACAGATACGCAGTATTTT. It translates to CASSLPRTSGGTDTQYF.

The CDR3 region has the DNA TGTGCCAGCAGCTTATTCAGCGGGCCGTGCTCTGGGGCCAACGTCCTGACTTTC. Translated: CASSLFSGPCSGANVLTF. The genes are TRBV7-2 and TRBJ2-6, with D possibly matching TRBD2 (6 bases). Trimming left V 2 bases short and J 0 bases short, with 14 bases between. This CDR3 comprises 18 residues. Germline CDR1 reads SGHTA; CDR2 reads FQGNSA.

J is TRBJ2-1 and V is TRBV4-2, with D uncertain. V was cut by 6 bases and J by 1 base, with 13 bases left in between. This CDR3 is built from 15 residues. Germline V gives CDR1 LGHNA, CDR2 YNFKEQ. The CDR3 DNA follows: TGTGCCAGCAGTTGGCAACGGCAATCCTACAATGAGCAGTTCTTC. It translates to CASSWQRQSYNEQFF.